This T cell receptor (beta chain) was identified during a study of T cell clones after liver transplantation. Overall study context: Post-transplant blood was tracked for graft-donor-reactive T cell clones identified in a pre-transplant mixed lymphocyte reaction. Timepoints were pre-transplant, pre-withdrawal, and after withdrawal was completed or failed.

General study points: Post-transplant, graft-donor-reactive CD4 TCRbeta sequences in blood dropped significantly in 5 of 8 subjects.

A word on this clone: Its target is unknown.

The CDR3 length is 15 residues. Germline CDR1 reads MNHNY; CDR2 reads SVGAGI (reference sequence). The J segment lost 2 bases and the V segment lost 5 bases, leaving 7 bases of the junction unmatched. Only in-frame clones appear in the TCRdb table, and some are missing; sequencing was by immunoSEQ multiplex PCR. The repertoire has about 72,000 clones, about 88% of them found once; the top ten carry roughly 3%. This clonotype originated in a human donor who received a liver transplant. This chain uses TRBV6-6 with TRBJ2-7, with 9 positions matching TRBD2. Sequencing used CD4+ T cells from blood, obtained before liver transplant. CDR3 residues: CASSKGPSGAYEQYF. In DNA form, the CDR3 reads TGTGCCAGCAGTAAGGGTCCTAGCGGGGCCTACGAGCAGTACTTC.